The sequence of this T cell receptor beta chain was determined in a study of T cells in Graves' hyperthyroidism and ophthalmopathy. Reasons for excluding patients were uncontrolled infection, other autoimmune disease, pregnancy or lactation. The ends lost 1 base at V and 7 bases at J; junction bases unmatched: 11. The length of the CDR3 is 16 residues. CDR1 is LGHDT and CDR2 is YNNKEL in the germline V gene (reference sequence). In this sample, this clonotype turned up many times. Researchers took RNA transcripts and amplified the TCR beta CDR3 regions from them. HTBI primers were the set used in a first-round RT-PCR of the TCR CDR3. TCRdb recomputed calls from the multiplex PCR reads with MiXCR, one row per CDR3 protein. The sample records about 420,000 distinct CDR3 sequences, approximately 14% being singletons.

Sequencing used blood. The sequence was collected from a woman between 18 and 29 years old with Graves' hyperthyroidism. The chain recombines TRBV3-1 with TRBJ1-2; TRBD1 agrees at 8 bases. The CDR3 sequence: CASSQAPPDRAIGYTF. CDR3 nucleotides: TGTGCCAGCAGCCAAGCCCCCCCGGACAGGGCTATTGGCTACACCTTC. The complete variable domain, with remaining parts taken from reference TRBV3-1 and TRBJ1-2, reads DTAVSQTPKYLVTQMGNDKSIKCEQNLGHDTMYWYKQDSKKFLKIMFSYNNKELIINETVPNRFSPKSPDKAHLNLHINSLELGDSAVYFCASSQAPPDRAIGYTFGSGTRLTVV.